Below, one T cell receptor beta chain is given with its context. Antigen specificity is unknown. This specimen belongs to a study of CD8+ T cells in alopecia areata. General study findings and limits: Many expanded lesional clones persisted during tofacitinib (in both scalp and blood).

Germline CDR1 MNHNS, CDR2 SASEGT. This CDR3 has 14 residues. Trimming took off 3 bases at V and 2 bases at J, with 10 bases between the two ends. Regarding treatment: oral pan-JAK inhibitor, 5-10 mg twice daily. cDNA prepared by RNA extraction and subsequent reverse transcription served as the template for sequencing. The assay was immunoSEQ multiplex PCR, and TCRdb's table has in-frame clones only and misses some. Of 93,000 or so clones in the sample, 70% to 90% were seen once. This rearrangement joins TRBV6-1 to TRBJ2-5, with D possibly being TRBD1 (6 bases). The sequence was collected from a human donor with alopecia areata. The material sequenced was CD8+ T cells sorted from blood, taken at approximately week 30, from a patient treated with tofacitinib. This CDR3 is CASSDDRRQETQYF. The CDR3 DNA is TGTGCCAGCAGTGATGACAGGAGACAAGAGACCCAGTACTTC.